This TCR beta chain is drawn from a study of blood T cell repertoires in COVID-19. On the study more broadly: Samples came from the United States, Italy and Spain, spanning acute and convalescent COVID-19. Sources were T cells, B-cell-depleted T cells, or PBMCs; the material itself was cDNA or gDNA.

Everyone who took part was 18 to 89 years old, and they came from over 20 US areas. Self-reported history from a screening survey and questionnaire set each donor's cohort. With V trimmed by 5 bases and J by 4 bases, 7 bases remained unmatched. Germline CDR1 is SGHTA and CDR2 is FQGTGA. The CDR3 extends over 16 amino acids. Sequenced by immunoSEQ multiplex PCR; TCRdb stores in-frame clones only, minus some. The table has around 250,000 clones, over 75% seen once. The chain carries TRBV7-3 and TRBJ2-1; 11 bases line up with TRBD2. The source of this sequence is a woman aged 40 to 50 who had been exposed to COVID-19. The sample comprised PBMCs or T cells enriched from blood (not recorded which). DNA of the CDR3: TGTGCCAGCAGCCGAGATAGCGGGGGGGTTTACAATGAGCAGTTCTTC. It specifies CASSRDSGGVYNEQFF. The full variable domain, completed using reference TRBV7-3 and TRBJ2-1, is GAGVSQTPSNKVTEKGKYVELRCDPISGHTALYWYRQSLGQGPEFLIYFQGTGAADDSGLPNDRFFAVRPEGSVSTLKIQRTERGDSAVYLCASSRDSGGVYNEQFFGPGTRLTVL.